These 18 T cell receptor beta chains came from one sample sequenced in a study of CD8+ T cells in alopecia areata. Investigators isolated RNA and reverse transcribed it into cDNA to act as the sequencing template. Only in-frame clones appear in the TCRdb table, and some are missing; sequencing was by immunoSEQ multiplex PCR. The data contain more than 200,000 clones, 65% to 70% of them singletons. Material: CD4+ T cells sorted from blood, obtained at week 0. These receptors came from a human donor with alopecia areata.

This clone was picked up one time. The chain carries TRBV25-1 and TRBJ1-3; the D is unclear. V dropped 8 bases and J dropped 0 bases, with 8 bases sitting between them. The CDR3 extends over 13 amino acids. Germline CDR1 reads MGHDK; CDR2 reads SYGVNS. The CDR3 coding sequence is TGTGCCAGCGGCGGACCCTCTGGAAACACCATATATTTT. It encodes CASGGPSGNTIYF.

This clone has a handful of counts. This rearrangement joins TRBV29-1 to TRBJ2-1; D is perhaps TRBD1 or TRBD2 (5 bases each). Trimming took 3 bases from V and 4 from J, leaving 16 bases between them. Germline-derived CDR1 and CDR2 are SQVTM and ANQGSEA. The CDR3 is 15 residues long. The CDR3 coding sequence is TGCAGCGTTGATGGGGGTTGGGCCACATACAATGAGCAGTTCTTC. Protein: CSVDGGWATYNEQFF.

This clone was seen once. The chain joins TRBV10-3 to TRBJ2-1; 11 bases agree with TRBD2. The trim removed 3 bases at V and 4 bases at J, leaving 2 bases unmatched. Germline V gene lookup returns CDR1 ENHRY and CDR2 SYGVKD. The CDR3 consists of 15 residues. As DNA, the CDR3 is TGTGCCATCAGTGAAGGGACTAGCGGTTACAATGAGCAGTTCTTC. Translation: CAISEGTSGYNEQFF.

The rearrangement uses TRBV29-1 and TRBJ2-5; 8 positions agree with TRBD2. The CDR3 runs to 13 residues. Per the germline V gene, CDR1 is SQVTM and CDR2 is ANQGSEA. Germline trimming cut 2 bases from V and 4 bases from J; bases unmatched to any gene: 3. CDR3 region: CSVELAGPETQYF. In DNA form, the CDR3 reads TGCAGCGTTGAATTAGCGGGGCCAGAGACCCAGTACTTC.

The table lists this clone with a few counts. The V call is TRBV10-3, the J call TRBJ2-7; possible D gene TRBD2, 5 bases. Germline CDR1 ENHRY, CDR2 SYGVKD. CDR3 length: 14 residues. Trimming cost V 7 bases and J 2 bases, with 15 bases left between them. CDR3 in amino acids: CAITEAPDTYEQYF. CDR3 bases: TGTGCCATCACGGAGGCGCCAGACACCTACGAGCAGTACTTC.

The rearrangement links TRBV30 to TRBJ1-5, with D possibly TRBD1 on 6 matching bases. V lost 2 bases and J 1 base, leaving 12 bases between the germline ends. Germline loops: CDR1 GTSNPN, CDR2 SVGIG (reference sequence). This CDR3 is built from 15 residues. CDR3 sequence (DNA): TGTGCCTGGAGTCCCAGGGGCGCGAGCAATCAGCCCCAGCATTTT. It yields the protein CAWSPRGASNQPQHF.

This chain joins TRBV5-8 and TRBJ1-5; 10 positions agree with TRBD1. The germline V gene has CDR1 SGHTS and CDR2 YDEGEE. The CDR3 has 16 amino acids. V was clipped by 2 bases and J by 3 bases; unmatched bases: 5. The chain's CDR3 is CASSFRTGGYNQPQHF. CDR3 nucleotide sequence: TGTGCCAGCAGCTTTAGGACAGGGGGGTACAATCAGCCCCAGCATTTT.

This clone was seen only a few times. The J gene is TRBJ1-5, the V gene TRBV29-1; D perhaps matches TRBD1 (6 bases). Germline V gives CDR1 SQVTM, CDR2 ANQGSEA. V was cut by 4 bases and J by 3 bases, with 10 bases left in between. This CDR3 contains 13 residues. The CDR3 bases are TGCAGCGTTGTACAGGGCATCAATCAGCCCCAGCATTTT. This translates into CSVVQGINQPQHF.

The V call is TRBV27, the J call TRBJ2-2; D gene uncertain. CDR3 length: 13 residues. V was clipped by 5 bases and J by 7 bases, with 11 bases between them. From germline, CDR1 is MNHEY and CDR2 SMNVEV (reference sequence). Here the CDR3 reads CASSTFGGGELFF. The DNA for the CDR3 is TGTGCCAGCAGTACCTTCGGTGGCGGGGAGCTGTTTTTT.

The gene calls are TRBV7-9 and TRBJ2-6, with D maybe TRBD2 (7 bases). CDR3 length: 19 residues. Germline V CDR1 and CDR2: SEHNR, FQNEAQ (reference sequence). V lost 10 bases to trimming and J lost 2 bases, with 27 bases between them. DNA for the CDR3: TGTGCCACCTCAAGGGGGGGCCGATCGACCTACCCTGGGGCCAACGTCCTGACTTTC. Residues: CATSRGGRSTYPGANVLTF.

The J gene is TRBJ2-5, the V gene TRBV9, with D perhaps given as TRBD1 or TRBD2 (6 bases each). Trimming shortened V by 4 bases and J by 4 bases, and 14 bases separated the two germline ends. Germline values: CDR1 SGDLS, CDR2 YYNGEE. This CDR3 region has 14 residues. In DNA form, the CDR3 reads TGTGCCAGCAGCCGCACAGGGACTGGAGAGACCCAGTACTTC. Encoded protein: CASSRTGTGETQYF. The variable domain in full, completed from reference TRBV9 and TRBJ2-5, reads DSGVTQTPKHLITATGQRVTLRCSPRSGDLSVYWYQQSLDQGLQFLIQYYNGEERAKGNILERFSAQQFPDLHSELNLSSLELGDSALYFCASSRTGTGETQYFGPGTRLLVL.

The chain has TRBV5-1 and TRBJ2-7, with D tentatively TRBD1 (5 bases). The CDR3 has 12 amino acids. Germline assignment: CDR1 SGHRS and CDR2 YFSETQ. The V end lost 4 bases, the J end lost 3 bases, and 8 bases lay between the germline ends. CDR3 amino acids: CASSKDSYEQYF. The CDR3 DNA reads TGCGCCAGCAGCAAAGACAGCTACGAGCAGTACTTC.

The chain is built from TRBV9 and TRBJ2-5, with D unclear. The germline V and J ends were trimmed by 0 bases and 6 bases, with 18 bases remaining between them. The CDR3 is made up of 16 amino acids. CDR1 and CDR2 from the germline V gene are SGDLS and YYNGEE. For the CDR3, the DNA is TGTGCCAGCAGCGTAGAAGCAGCCTACAACCTTCAGACCCAGTACTTC. This codes for CASSVEAAYNLQTQYF.

This clone was counted only a few times. The gene calls are TRBV18 and TRBJ2-3; no clear D. Germline V gene data show CDR1 as KGHSH and CDR2 as LQKENI. The CDR3 totals 16 residues. Trimming removed 6 bases from V and 2 bases from J, with 18 bases in between. CDR3 sequence (DNA): TGTGCCAGCTCTCGCAAGGATCGGTCAGACACAGATACGCAGTATTTT. Encoded protein: CASSRKDRSDTDTQYF.

This clone was seen more than once but under ten times. The V and J genes are TRBV7-2 and TRBJ2-1; unclear D gene. The CDR3 consists of 15 residues. Germline CDR1 is SGHTA and CDR2 is FQGNSA. The ends were cut back, 6 bases at V and 1 base at J, with 13 bases in the middle. The CDR3 DNA reads TGTGCCAGCAGATTACCAACCGGGTCCTACAATGAGCAGTTCTTC. It yields the protein CASRLPTGSYNEQFF.

This rearrangement joins TRBV7-2 to TRBJ2-2; D may correspond to TRBD1 or TRBD2 (6 bases each). CDR3 length: 14 amino acids. Trimming took 6 bases from V and 1 from J, leaving 9 bases between them. Germline CDR1 is SGHTA and CDR2 is FQGNSA. The CDR3 protein is CASRAGQNTGELFF. CDR3 DNA sequence: TGTGCCAGCAGGGCGGGACAGAACACCGGGGAGCTGTTTTTT.

This clone has just a few counts. The rearrangement joins TRBV2 to TRBJ1-4, with D uncertain. Germline CDR1 SNHLY, CDR2 FYNNEI. V lost 4 bases and J lost 10, with 10 bases in between. CDR3 size: 12 residues. CDR3 sequence (DNA): TGTGCCAGCAGTGCCCCCTACGGAAAACTGTTTTTT. It is translated as CASSAPYGKLFF.

V gene TRBV7-9 combines with J gene TRBJ2-5; perhaps TRBD1 as D (6 bases). V lost 5 bases and J lost 0, with 10 bases in between. CDR1 and CDR2 from the germline V gene are SEHNR and FQNEAQ (reference sequence). This CDR3 contains 14 residues. DNA for the CDR3: TGTGCCAGCAGCGTCCACAGGGACCAAGAGACCCAGTACTTC. It specifies CASSVHRDQETQYF.